Below, 19 T cell receptor beta chains from the same sample are listed, as sequenced in a study of T cell responses to AZD1222 COVID-19 vaccine. Sequencing used immunoSEQ multiplex PCR; TCRdb keeps in-frame clones, though not all of them. The sample records approximately 140,000 clones, under 95% being singletons. Specimen: peripheral blood, collected on day 0 of AZD1222 vaccination. These receptors all stem from an adult in good health.

This chain links TRBV6-5 with TRBJ1-1; TRBD1 aligns across 7 bases. J was trimmed by 7 bases and V by 4 bases; bases with no gene match: 12. Germline CDR1 and CDR2: MNHEY and SVGAGI. This CDR3 region has 15 residues. CDR3 protein: CASSSRVGTAFEAFF. Written as DNA, the CDR3 is TGTGCCAGCAGTTCCCGAGTCGGGACAGCCTTTGAAGCTTTCTTT.

This rearrangement joins TRBV5-1 to TRBJ1-4; 9 bases agree with TRBD1. V lost 2 bases, J lost 5 bases, and 4 bases stayed unmatched. The CDR3 length is 15 residues. Per the germline V gene, CDR1 is SGHRS and CDR2 is YFSETQ. CDR3 sequence: CASSFFGQGNEKLFF. For the CDR3, the DNA is TGCGCCAGCAGCTTTTTTGGACAGGGGAATGAAAAACTGTTTTTT.

The chain is built from TRBV29-1 and TRBJ2-1; tentatively, D is TRBD1 (5 bases). Trimming shortened V by 0 bases and J by 0 bases, and 12 bases separated the two germline ends. Germline V lookup: CDR1 SQVTM, CDR2 ANQGSEA. This CDR3 spans 16 amino acids. CDR3: CSVEDPDRSSYNEQFF. The CDR3 bases are TGCAGCGTTGAAGACCCCGACAGAAGCTCCTACAATGAGCAGTTCTTC.

The chain uses TRBV4-3 and TRBJ1-3, with D unresolved. The CDR3 is 14 residues long. Trimming removed 3 bases from V and 2 bases from J, with 8 bases in between. Germline CDR1 reads LGHNA; CDR2 reads YSLEER. CDR3 amino acids: CASSHGSPGNTIYF. CDR3 sequence (DNA): TGCGCCAGCAGCCACGGCAGTCCTGGAAACACCATATATTTT.

The chain carries TRBV5-6 and TRBJ1-5, with 7 bases matching TRBD1. J gave up 0 bases and V 3 bases, and 3 bases lay outside the gene matches. Germline V gene sequence: CDR1 SGHDT, CDR2 YYEEEE. The CDR3 is made up of 15 amino acids. For the CDR3, the DNA is TGTGCCAGCAGCTGGACAGGTTATAGCAATCAGCCCCAGCATTTT. This translates into CASSWTGYSNQPQHF.

The chain joins TRBV7-2 to TRBJ2-1; D unclear. CDR3 length: 15 residues. The V end lost 4 bases, the J end lost 0 bases, and 10 bases lay between the germline ends. Germline V gives CDR1 SGHTA, CDR2 FQGNSA. CDR3 loop: CASSSTLSSYNEQFF. In DNA form, the CDR3 reads TGTGCCAGCAGCTCGACCCTAAGCTCCTACAATGAGCAGTTCTTC.

This rearrangement joins TRBV9 to TRBJ2-5; 7 positions agree with TRBD2. The CDR3 runs 16 residues. J was trimmed by 6 bases and V by 2 bases; bases with no gene match: 13. CDR1 SGDLS and CDR2 YYNGEE come from the germline V gene. The CDR3 DNA follows: TGTGCCAGCAGCGTTGAGGGGAGGGGATTGACGCAGACCCAGTACTTC. It encodes CASSVEGRGLTQTQYF.

The rearrangement joins TRBV29-1 to TRBJ2-3; a weak D match, TRBD2 (6 bases). Germline V gene sequence: CDR1 SQVTM, CDR2 ANQGSEA. The CDR3 extends over 13 amino acids. V dropped 4 bases and J dropped 2 bases, with 10 bases sitting between them. This CDR3 is CSVASAHTDTQYF. The CDR3 DNA reads as TGCAGCGTTGCTAGCGCACACACAGATACGCAGTATTTT.

This CDR3 reads CASSSSGRSQFF. The CDR3 DNA reads TGTGCCAGCAGCTCTAGCGGGAGGTCCCAGTTCTTC. The genes are TRBV28 and TRBJ2-1; 11 bases fit TRBD2. The CDR3 spans 12 residues. V was pared by 6 bases and J by 13 bases, with 5 bases of the junction left unmatched. The germline CDR1 and CDR2 sequences are MDHEN and SYDVKM.

The chain couples TRBV7-2 to TRBJ2-6; D remains ambiguous. In germline, CDR1 is SGHTA, CDR2 FQGNSA. The V gene lost 5 bases and the J gene lost 0 bases, with 11 bases spanning the gap. The CDR3 spans 16 residues. Written as DNA, the CDR3 is TGTGCCAGCAGCAATCGACTGACCTCTGGGGCCAACGTCCTGACTTTC. This codes for CASSNRLTSGANVLTF.

This chain joins TRBV3-1 (or the pseudogene TRBV3-2) and TRBJ2-2; D is unclear. From germline, CDR1 is LGHDT and CDR2 YNNKEL (reference sequence). This CDR3 spans 14 amino acids. Deletions cut 3 bases from V and 0 bases from J, with 5 bases between. This CDR3 is CASSQASNTGELFF. The CDR3 bases are TGTGCCAGCAGCCAGGCCTCGAACACCGGGGAGCTGTTTTTT.

The CDR3 nucleotides are TGCGCCAGCAGCGGGCCCTTTGGAGCCGGCGAGCAGTACTTC. Amino acid sequence: CASSGPFGAGEQYF. The chain uses TRBV5-1 and TRBJ2-7, with D unresolved. V gave up 4 bases and J gave up 6 bases, with 17 bases separating them. From germline, CDR1 is SGHRS and CDR2 YFSETQ. This CDR3 is built from 14 residues. The full variable domain, its missing parts supplied by reference TRBV5-1 and TRBJ2-7, is KAGVTQTPRYLIKTRGQQVTLSCSPISGHRSVSWYQQTPGQGLQFLFEYFSETQRNKGNFPGRFSGRQFSNSRSEMNVSTLELGDSALYLCASSGPFGAGEQYFGPGTRLTVT.

The V and J genes are TRBV11-2 and TRBJ1-1; D might be TRBD1 (5 bases). Trimming left V 5 bases short and J 4 bases short, with 17 bases between. The CDR3 is 15 amino acids. CDR1 is SGHAT and CDR2 is FQNNGV in the germline V gene. In DNA form, the CDR3 reads TGTGCCAGCAGCGTATACGGGACGGCACTCACTGAAGCTTTCTTT. It encodes CASSVYGTALTEAFF.

This chain connects TRBV27 to TRBJ2-7; 9 nucleotides agree with TRBD1. Trimming took 6 bases from V and 4 from J; bases not matched to a gene: 10. The CDR3 is 15 amino acids. The V gene's germline CDR1 is MNHEY and CDR2 SMNVEV (reference sequence). The CDR3 is CASSPTGQGTYEQYF. The CDR3 nucleotides are TGTGCCAGCAGCCCCACGGGACAGGGAACTTACGAGCAGTACTTC.

The CDR3 nucleotides read TGTGCCAGCACCCTACGGCGGGGCCCACAAGAGACCCAGTACTTC. Its translation is CASTLRRGPQETQYF. V usage is TRBV7-9 and J usage is TRBJ2-5; possibly TRBD2 for D (6 bases). This CDR3 has 15 residues. The V gene's germline CDR1 is SEHNR and CDR2 FQNEAQ (reference sequence). Deletions cut 7 bases from V and 2 bases from J, with 17 bases between.

V usage is TRBV6-5 and J usage is TRBJ2-7, with 9 positions matching TRBD1. The V segment lost 8 bases and the J segment 5 bases; nucleotides outside the gene matches: 7. Germline assignment: CDR1 MNHEY and CDR2 SVGAGI. The CDR3 contains 13 residues. CDR3 coding DNA: TGTGCCAGCGGATCCGGGACAGGGAACGAGCAGTACTTC. Protein product: CASGSGTGNEQYF.

This CDR3 reads CASSLPGDRTNTEAFF. The CDR3, as DNA: TGTGCCAGCAGCCTCCCCGGCGACAGGACGAACACTGAAGCTTTCTTT. The chain links TRBV7-6 to TRBJ1-1; tentatively, D is TRBD1 (6 bases). The germline V and J ends were trimmed by 5 bases and 1 base, with 17 bases remaining between them. CDR1 is SGHVS and CDR2 is FNYEAQ in the germline V gene. CDR3 length: 16 amino acids.

This chain uses TRBV10-1 with TRBJ2-7, with D perhaps given as TRBD1 or TRBD2 (6 bases each). Germline CDR1 WNHNN, CDR2 SYGVQD (reference sequence). CDR3 length: 15 residues. Trimming shortened V by 0 bases and J by 3 bases, and 12 bases separated the two germline ends. The CDR3 coding sequence is TGCGCCAGCAGTGAGTCTTTGGGGGGCTTCTACGAGCAGTACTTC. It is translated as CASSESLGGFYEQYF.

The chain is built from TRBV5-1 and TRBJ2-2, with D possibly matching TRBD1 (5 bases). Trimming pared 0 bases from V and 6 bases from J, leaving 15 bases between. CDR3 length: 16 amino acids. Germline values: CDR1 SGHRS, CDR2 YFSETQ. In DNA form, the CDR3 reads TGCGCCAGCAGCTTGGCAGCAGGGTTAGGGCCCGGGGAGCTGTTTTTT. Amino acids: CASSLAAGLGPGELFF.